Presented here are 9 T cell receptor beta chains from one specimen sequenced in a study of glioma-infiltrating T cells. Amplification of TCR alpha and beta CDR3 regions from RNA used iRepertoire nested multiplex PCR. Each CDR3 protein gets one entry after TCRdb re-called the multiplex PCR reads with MiXCR. This sample yields about 89,000 distinct CDR3 sequences, of which about 25% are seen a single time; about 6.6% belongs to the top ten. The sequenced sample was glioma tissue, nonneoplastic brain tissue, or PBMCs (not recorded which). The receptor source for this set is a human donor with low-grade glioma or glioblastoma, undergoing nonglioma brain surgery, or in good health (not recorded which).

On this clonotype: A much larger clonotype is one base distant, so this may be a read error. The chain has TRBV4-2 and TRBJ2-3, with 7 bases aligning to TRBD1. The V gene's germline CDR1 is LGHNA and CDR2 YNFKEQ. CDR3 length: 18 residues. J gave up 1 base and V 0 bases, and 10 bases lay outside the gene matches. CDR3 DNA: TGTGCCAGCAGCCAAGATCATACAGGGGCCGACGGCACAGATACGCAGTATTTT. It encodes CASSQDHTGADGTDTQYF.

In regard to this clonotype: This may be a read error, as it is one base from a much larger clone. The chain combines TRBV2 with TRBJ1-4; D not resolved. Per germline, CDR1 SNHLY and CDR2 FYNNEI. Between the trimmed V and J ends, which lost 7 bases and 10 bases, there was a span of 10 bases. The length of the CDR3 is 11 residues. The CDR3 is CASKAVGKLFF. The CDR3 DNA is TGTGCCAGCAAAGCAGTAGGAAAACTGTTTTTT.

CDR3 residues: CASSLSAGPVTGGQFF. In DNA, the CDR3 is TGTGCCAGCAGCTTATCAGCGGGCCCCGTCACTGGTGGGCAGTTCTTC. This chain connects TRBV7-6 to TRBJ2-1; possible D gene TRBD2, 6 bases. V was cut by 2 bases and J by 12 bases, with 23 bases left in between. The germline V gene encodes CDR1 SGHVS and CDR2 FNYEAQ. This CDR3 comprises 16 residues.

This clonotype was seen ten or more times. Germline is not matched at one junction end, which may reflect a read error. The rearrangement joins TRBV7-9 to TRBJ1-1; TRBD1 might be the D (6 bases). The CDR3 totals 14 residues. Germline CDR1 reads SEHNR; CDR2 reads FQNEAQ (reference sequence). The CDR3 reads CASSIQGWNAEAFF. The CDR3 DNA reads as TGTGCCAGCAGCATACAGGGTTGGAACGCTGAAGCTTTCTTT.

This clonotype has a handful of counts. The genes are TRBV12-3 or TRBV12-4 and TRBJ2-1; tentative D call: TRBD1 (5 bases). CDR3 length: 13 residues. Trimming removed 6 bases at V and 3 bases at J, with 9 bases between. CDR3 nucleotide sequence: TGTGCCAGCAGCCCCGACAGCTACAATGAGCAGTTCTTC. It codes for CASSPDSYNEQFF.

The chain carries TRBV6-4 and TRBJ2-4; 9 bases agree with TRBD2. V lost 5 bases, J lost 2 bases, and 19 bases stayed unmatched. Germline V gene lookup returns CDR1 MRHNA and CDR2 SNTAGT. This CDR3 has 20 residues. Here the CDR3 DNA reads TGTGCCAGCAGTTACCCCTTGAGGCGGGGGGGAGAGAGGACCAAAAACATTCAGTACTTC. This codes for CASSYPLRRGGERTKNIQYF.

On this clonotype: The junction does not match germline at one end; this may be a read error. The chain combines TRBV7-8 with TRBJ2-5; D uncertain. The CDR3 contains 13 residues. Per the germline V gene, CDR1 is SGHVS and CDR2 is FQNEAQ. CDR3 region: CASSPRSQETQSF. CDR3 bases: TGTGCCAGCAGCCCCCGTTCCCAAGAGACCCAGTCCTTC.

V usage is TRBV20-1 and J usage is TRBJ2-1, with a possible D match to TRBD2 (6 bases). The CDR3 totals 13 residues. From germline, CDR1 is DFQATT and CDR2 SNEGSKA (reference sequence). CDR3 protein: CNGGAGPYNEQFF. The CDR3 region has the DNA TGCAACGGCGGAGCGGGCCCCTACAATGAGCAGTTCTTC.

In its sample, this clonotype was seen many times. This rearrangement joins TRBV7-6 to TRBJ1-5; D is perhaps TRBD1 (5 bases). The V gene lost 1 base and the J gene lost 0 bases, with 10 bases spanning the gap. CDR1 is SGHVS and CDR2 is FNYEAQ in the germline V gene. CDR3 size: 16 residues. The CDR3 bases are TGTGCCAGCAGCTTAGGGGGGGGGGGTAGCAATCAGCCCCAGCATTTT. The encoded protein is CASSLGGGGSNQPQHF.